This paragraph covers one TCR beta chain sequence. Its specificity is not known. Germline CDR1 and CDR2: KGHSH and LQKENI. V lost 1 base and J lost 0, with 9 bases in between. This CDR3 is 15 amino acids long. This sample is drawn from a study of T cell responses to AZD1222 COVID-19 vaccine. Broader study findings: Among the donors, most were white British and more were female, and clonal diversity was possibly underestimated.

The method was immunoSEQ multiplex PCR; TCRdb's version includes in-frame clones alone and lacks a portion of them. The sample lists more than 75,000 clones, roughly 91% occurring once. This TCR was sampled from an adult in good health. The chain uses TRBV18 and TRBJ1-1; unclear D gene. Sequencing used peripheral blood, obtained on day 0 of AZD1222 vaccination. CDR3 loop: CASSPRGVVNTEAFF. The CDR3 DNA reads TGTGCCAGCTCACCACGCGGGGTGGTGAACACTGAAGCTTTCTTT.